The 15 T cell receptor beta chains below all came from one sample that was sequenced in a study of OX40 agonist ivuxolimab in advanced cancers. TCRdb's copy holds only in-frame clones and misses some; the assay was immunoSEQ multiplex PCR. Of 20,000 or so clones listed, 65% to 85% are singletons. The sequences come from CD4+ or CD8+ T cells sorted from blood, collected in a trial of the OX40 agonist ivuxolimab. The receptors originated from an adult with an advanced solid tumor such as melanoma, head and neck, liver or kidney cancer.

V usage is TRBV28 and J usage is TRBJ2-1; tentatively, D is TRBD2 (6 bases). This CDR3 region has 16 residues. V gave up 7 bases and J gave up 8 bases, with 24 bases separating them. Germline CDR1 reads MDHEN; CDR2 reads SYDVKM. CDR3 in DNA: TGTGCCAGCACCCCCCCCGGGCTCGAAGGGACTGATGAGCAGTTCTTC. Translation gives CASTPPGLEGTDEQFF.

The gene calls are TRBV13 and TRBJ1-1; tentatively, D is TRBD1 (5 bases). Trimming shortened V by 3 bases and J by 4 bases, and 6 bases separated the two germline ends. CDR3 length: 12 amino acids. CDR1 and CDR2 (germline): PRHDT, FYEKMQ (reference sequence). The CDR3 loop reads CASSFGTTEAFF. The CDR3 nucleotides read TGTGCCAGCAGCTTTGGGACCACTGAAGCTTTCTTT.

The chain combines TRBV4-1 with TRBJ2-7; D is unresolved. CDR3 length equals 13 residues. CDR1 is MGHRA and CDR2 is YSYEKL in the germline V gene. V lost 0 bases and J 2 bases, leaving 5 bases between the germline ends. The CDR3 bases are TGCGCCAGCAGCCAAGAACTACCCTACGAGCAGTACTTC. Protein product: CASSQELPYEQYF.

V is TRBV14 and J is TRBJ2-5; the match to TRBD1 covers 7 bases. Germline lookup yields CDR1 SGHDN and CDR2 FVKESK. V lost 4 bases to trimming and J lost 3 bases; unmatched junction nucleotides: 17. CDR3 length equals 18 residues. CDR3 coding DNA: TGTGCCAGCAGCCCGTCCCTCGGGGACAGAATACCTAAAGAGACCCAGTACTTC. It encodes CASSPSLGDRIPKETQYF.

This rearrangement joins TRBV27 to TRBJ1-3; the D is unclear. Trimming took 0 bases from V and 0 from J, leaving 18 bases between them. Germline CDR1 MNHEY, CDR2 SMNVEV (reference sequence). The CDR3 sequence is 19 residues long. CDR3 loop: CASSLSSNMGLISGNTIYF. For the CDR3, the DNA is TGTGCCAGCAGTTTATCGTCCAACATGGGTCTTATCTCTGGAAACACCATATATTTT.

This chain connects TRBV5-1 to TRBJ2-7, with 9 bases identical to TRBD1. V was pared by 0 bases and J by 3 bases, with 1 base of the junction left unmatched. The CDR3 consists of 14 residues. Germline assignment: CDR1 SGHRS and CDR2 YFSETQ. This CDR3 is CASSLGQGVYEQYF. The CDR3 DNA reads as TGCGCCAGCAGCTTGGGACAGGGGGTCTACGAGCAGTACTTC. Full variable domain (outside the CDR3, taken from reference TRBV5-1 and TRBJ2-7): KAGVTQTPRYLIKTRGQQVTLSCSPISGHRSVSWYQQTPGQGLQFLFEYFSETQRNKGNFPGRFSGRQFSNSRSEMNVSTLELGDSALYLCASSLGQGVYEQYFGPGTRLTVT.

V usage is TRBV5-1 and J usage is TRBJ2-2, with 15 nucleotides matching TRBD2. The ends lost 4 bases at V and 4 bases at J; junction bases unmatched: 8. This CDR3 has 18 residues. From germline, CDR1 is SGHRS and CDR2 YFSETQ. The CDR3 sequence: CASSIGLAGGPGTGELFF. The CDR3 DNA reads TGCGCCAGCAGCATCGGACTAGCGGGGGGGCCTGGCACCGGGGAGCTGTTTTTT.

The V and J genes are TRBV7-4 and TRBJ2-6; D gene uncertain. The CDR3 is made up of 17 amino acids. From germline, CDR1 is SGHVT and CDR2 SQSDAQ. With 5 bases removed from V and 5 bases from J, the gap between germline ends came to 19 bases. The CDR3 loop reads CASSHPCSQSRANVLTF. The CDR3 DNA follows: TGTGCCAGCAGCCATCCTTGCTCACAAAGTCGGGCCAACGTCCTGACTTTC.

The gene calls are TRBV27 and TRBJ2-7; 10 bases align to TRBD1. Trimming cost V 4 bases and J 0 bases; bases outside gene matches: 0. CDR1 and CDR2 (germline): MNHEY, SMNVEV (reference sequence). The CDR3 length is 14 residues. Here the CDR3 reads CASSWTGGSYEQYF. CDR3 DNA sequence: TGTGCCAGCAGTTGGACAGGGGGCTCCTACGAGCAGTACTTC.

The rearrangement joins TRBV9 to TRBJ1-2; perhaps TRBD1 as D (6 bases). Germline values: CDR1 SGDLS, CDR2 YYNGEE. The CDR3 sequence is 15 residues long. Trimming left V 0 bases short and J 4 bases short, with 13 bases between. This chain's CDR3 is CASSVAWDTLYGYTF. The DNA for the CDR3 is TGTGCCAGCAGCGTAGCTTGGGACACCCTCTATGGCTACACCTTC.

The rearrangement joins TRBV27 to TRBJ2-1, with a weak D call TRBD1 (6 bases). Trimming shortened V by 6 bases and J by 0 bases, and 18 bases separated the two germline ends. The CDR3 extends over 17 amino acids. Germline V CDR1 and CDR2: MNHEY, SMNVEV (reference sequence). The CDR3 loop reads CASSPGGGPSSYNEQFF. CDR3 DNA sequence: TGTGCCAGCAGCCCAGGTGGGGGCCCTAGCTCCTACAATGAGCAGTTCTTC.

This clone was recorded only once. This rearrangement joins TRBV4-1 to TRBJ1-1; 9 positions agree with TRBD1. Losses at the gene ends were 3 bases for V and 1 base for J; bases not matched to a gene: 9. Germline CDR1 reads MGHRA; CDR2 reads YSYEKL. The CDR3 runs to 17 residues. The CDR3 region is CASSHRHPGQGNTEAFF. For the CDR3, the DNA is TGCGCCAGCAGCCACCGACACCCGGGACAGGGGAACACTGAAGCTTTCTTT.

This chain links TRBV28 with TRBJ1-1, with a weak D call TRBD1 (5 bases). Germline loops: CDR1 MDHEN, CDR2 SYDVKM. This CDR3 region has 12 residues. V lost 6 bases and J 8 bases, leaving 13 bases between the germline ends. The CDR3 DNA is TGTGCCAGCAGCCCCGGGACCATGGAAGCTTTCTTT. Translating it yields CASSPGTMEAFF.

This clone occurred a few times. This chain's CDR3 is CASSHDSTGAPSGANVLTF. The CDR3 coding sequence is TGCGCCAGCAGTCACGATAGCACAGGGGCACCTTCTGGGGCCAACGTCCTGACTTTC. This chain connects TRBV23-1 to TRBJ2-6, with 7 positions matching TRBD1. TRBV23-1 is noted as an ORF with a role that remains uncertain. J lost 1 base, V lost 3 bases, and 12 bases had no gene match. The CDR3 has 19 amino acids.

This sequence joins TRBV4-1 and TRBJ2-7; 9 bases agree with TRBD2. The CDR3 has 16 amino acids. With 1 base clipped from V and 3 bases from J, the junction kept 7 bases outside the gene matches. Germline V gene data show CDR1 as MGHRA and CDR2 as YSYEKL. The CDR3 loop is CASSQGLAGGRYEQYF. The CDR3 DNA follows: TGCGCCAGCAGCCAAGGTCTCGCGGGAGGGCGCTACGAGCAGTACTTC.